The sequence of this TCR beta chain was determined in a study of CD8 T cells in ankylosing spondylitis (dated by TCRdb to the late 2010s). For the study in its entirety: The study set out to find disease-linked TCR variants by profiling T cell receptor beta repertoires in ankylosing spondylitis patients and healthy donors. In total, the full study cohort was made up of some 110 healthy donors and 25 ankylosing spondylitis patients. Peripheral blood samples were taken, and synovial fluid was additionally collected from ankylosing spondylitis patients. Overall study outcomes, separate from this receptor: Blood from ankylosing spondylitis patients appeared to be characterized by a TCR beta motif made up of several highly homologous amino acid variants. The disease-linked clones were reported to be significantly enriched in matched synovial fluid samples from ankylosing spondylitis patients. In peripheral blood, the disease-linked clones were found at relatively low frequencies and had a CD8+ phenotype. Some TCR beta motif variants had previously been reported in synovial fluid and blood of reactive arthritis patients, which suggested common disease-initiation mechanisms.

TCRdb lists the instrument as Illumina MiSeq. Quantitative 5'-RACE with molecular barcodes was used to prepare TCR beta libraries. In the original analysis: A new computational method based on a probabilistic model of VDJ rearrangement was used to identify disease-linked TCR variants. TCRdb itself trimmed the public reads at Q25 with fastp, ran MiXCR and retained productive beta chains. Entries are consolidated by CDR3 protein sequence, retaining the most common genes and DNA. These V and J calls rely on TCRdb rather than the paper's analysis. Across this sample there are some 30,000 distinct CDR3 sequences, with 13% to 15% seen only once. Less than 40% of the sample goes to the ten largest clones. A word on this clonotype: Its antigen is not yet known. No clone much larger than this one lies a single base away; base qualities are absent.

The junction shows trimming of 0 bases on V and 1 base on J, plus 12 bases between the germline ends. From the germline V gene, CDR1 is MNHNS and CDR2 is SASEGT. Including cysteine and phenylalanine, the CDR3 has 17 amino acids. Only the CDR3 portion is preserved as DNA: 51 bases, with reading frame beginning at the first base. The material sequenced was blood. The chain was built from TRBV6-1 and TRBJ2-2, with the D assignment possibly TRBD1 or TRBD2, given 6 matching bases for each. The clonotype was recovered from a male donor with ankylosing spondylitis or in good health (not recorded which). The DNA reads as follows: TGTGCCAGCAGTGAAGCGCGAGGGGGGCTGAACACCGGGGAGCTGTTTTTT. This sequence encodes CASSEARGGLNTGELFF.